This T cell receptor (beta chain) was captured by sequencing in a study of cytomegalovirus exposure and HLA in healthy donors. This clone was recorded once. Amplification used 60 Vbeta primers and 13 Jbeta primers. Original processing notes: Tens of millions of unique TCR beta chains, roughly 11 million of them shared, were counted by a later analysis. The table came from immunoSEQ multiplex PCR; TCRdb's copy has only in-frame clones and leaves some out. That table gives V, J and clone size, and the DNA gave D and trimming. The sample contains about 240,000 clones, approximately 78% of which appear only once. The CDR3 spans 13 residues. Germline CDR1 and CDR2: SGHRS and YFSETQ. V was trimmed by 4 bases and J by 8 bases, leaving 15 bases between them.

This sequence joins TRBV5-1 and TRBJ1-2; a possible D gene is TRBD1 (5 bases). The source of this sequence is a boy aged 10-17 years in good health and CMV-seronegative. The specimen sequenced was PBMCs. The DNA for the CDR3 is TGCGCCAGCAGCCTACGGGGGGAAGAAGGCTACACCTTC. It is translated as CASSLRGEEGYTF. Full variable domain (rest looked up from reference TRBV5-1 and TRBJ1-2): KAGVTQTPRYLIKTRGQQVTLSCSPISGHRSVSWYQQTPGQGLQFLFEYFSETQRNKGNFPGRFSGRQFSNSRSEMNVSTLELGDSALYLCASSLRGEEGYTFGSGTRLTVV.